This T cell receptor (beta chain) was recovered during a study of human T cells and chemical hapten exposure. TCRdb itself ran the RACE reads through MiXCR, one entry per CDR3 protein. Of 190,000 or so distinct CDR3 sequences in the sample, under 30% are singletons; the top ten hold 2% to 3%. V lost 7 bases to trimming and J lost 5 bases; unmatched junction nucleotides: 6. The CDR3 has 13 residues. Sample time point: patch test 3, about 24 weeks after DPC sensitization. Treatment here: therapeutic diphenylcyclopropenone sensitization with weekly scalp DPC. Blood sampling preceded each patch test application.

Sequencing used whole blood, obtained in connection with sensitization to the hapten diphenylcyclopropenone (DPC). The chain has TRBV12-3 or TRBV12-4 and TRBJ1-1; 8 bases align to TRBD1. The clonotype comes from a woman in her forties with alopecia areata. Some clones in this sample may be carry-over from other donors' samples. CDR3 bases: TGTGCCAGCACCCGACAGGGGAGGACTGAAGCTTTCTTT. Amino acids: CASTRQGRTEAFF.